This T cell receptor (beta chain) came from a study of blood T cell repertoires in COVID-19. Study summary: Samples of COVID-19 (acute and convalescent) were obtained from the United States, Italy and Spain. T cells, B-cell-depleted T cells, or PBMCs provided the cDNA or gDNA that served as material.

Original data processing: Amplified reference gene primers provided the basis for estimating nucleated cell counts. The data were produced by immunoSEQ multiplex PCR, yet TCRdb's version contains in-frame clones alone and is incomplete. The V and J calls and the clone size are those of that table, but D and trimming were determined from the DNA. The data show 210,000 or so clones, approximately 90% seen once. The CDR3 totals 14 residues. Per the germline V gene, CDR1 is SGDLS and CDR2 is YYNGEE. Deletions cut 4 bases from V and 2 bases from J, with 12 bases between. Sequenced: peripheral blood. The sequence derives from a woman aged 40-49 years who had recovered from COVID-19. The V gene is TRBV9, the J gene TRBJ1-2; TRBD1 is a possible D gene (6 bases). CDR3 protein: CASSFWTANYGYTF. CDR3 in DNA: TGTGCCAGCAGCTTTTGGACAGCGAACTATGGCTACACCTTC.